This entry lists 17 T cell receptor beta chains sequenced from one sample in a study of OX40 agonist ivuxolimab in advanced cancers. Generated by immunoSEQ multiplex PCR, the TCRdb table keeps only in-frame clones and is missing some. The data show around 100,000 clones, just over 90% seen once. This specimen consisted of CD4+ or CD8+ T cells sorted from blood, obtained in a trial of the OX40 agonist ivuxolimab. These receptors all stem from an adult with an advanced solid tumor such as melanoma, head and neck, liver or kidney cancer.

This chain uses TRBV7-3 with TRBJ2-1; possible D gene TRBD2, 6 bases. The V gene lost 3 bases and the J gene lost 8 bases, with 8 bases spanning the gap. The CDR3 has 12 residues. Germline lookup yields CDR1 SGHTA and CDR2 FQGTGA. CDR3 in amino acids: CASSLGLYEQFF. CDR3 nucleotide sequence: TGTGCCAGCAGCTTGGGACTCTATGAGCAGTTCTTC.

In regard to this clone: Other DNA sequences in this sample translate to the same CDR3. The chain has TRBV9 and TRBJ2-5, with D uncertain. Germline V gene data show CDR1 as SGDLS and CDR2 as YYNGEE. Trimming shortened V by 0 bases and J by 1 base, and 4 bases separated the two germline ends. The CDR3 loop spans 13 amino acids. The CDR3 bases are TGTGCCAGCAGCGTAGCACTCCAAGAGACCCAGTACTTC. As protein: CASSVALQETQYF.

The chain joins TRBV4-1 to TRBJ2-2; TRBD1 matches 9 bases. Germline CDR1 reads MGHRA; CDR2 reads YSYEKL. V shed 1 base, J shed 4 bases, and the junction held 7 bases outside the gene matches. This CDR3 contains 17 residues. The CDR3 loop is CASSQGVDRGITGELFF. The CDR3 DNA reads TGCGCCAGCAGCCAAGGGGTGGACAGGGGTATCACCGGGGAGCTGTTTTTT.

The chain's CDR3 is CASSLTGAYEQYF. In DNA, the CDR3 is TGTGCCAGCAGCTTAACCGGGGCCTACGAGCAGTACTTC. V gene TRBV7-9 combines with J gene TRBJ2-7, with a tentative D call TRBD2 (5 bases). The V end lost 2 bases, the J end lost 2 bases, and 7 bases lay between the germline ends. The CDR3 has 13 residues. The germline CDR1 and CDR2 sequences are SEHNR and FQNEAQ (reference sequence).

The V and J genes are TRBV7-9 and TRBJ2-3; tentative D call: TRBD1 (5 bases). The CDR3 totals 14 residues. The germline gives CDR1 SEHNR, CDR2 FQNEAQ (reference sequence). Trimming pared 5 bases from V and 2 bases from J, leaving 11 bases between. In DNA, the CDR3 is TGTGCCAGCAGCACAGGTGTCTTCACAGATACGCAGTATTTT. This encodes CASSTGVFTDTQYF.

The chain employs TRBV4-1 and TRBJ1-1, with D unresolved. The V end lost 3 bases, the J end lost 0 bases, and 14 bases lay between the germline ends. The CDR3 covers 16 residues. Germline V gene sequence: CDR1 MGHRA, CDR2 YSYEKL. The DNA for the CDR3 is TGCGCCAGCAGCCAGGGTGGCGGAGATATGAACACTGAAGCTTTCTTT. Residues: CASSQGGGDMNTEAFF.

The gene calls are TRBV28 and TRBJ1-2, with TRBD1 matching over 9 bases. Germline CDR1 reads MDHEN; CDR2 reads SYDVKM. J was trimmed by 7 bases and V by 3 bases; bases with no gene match: 6. CDR3 length: 14 residues. CDR3 sequence (DNA): TGTGCCAGCAGTTTGCGGGACAGGGTTTTTGGCTACACCTTC. It is translated as CASSLRDRVFGYTF.

The V call is TRBV20-1, the J call TRBJ2-1; no clear D gene. Germline CDR1 reads DFQATT; CDR2 reads SNEGSKA (reference sequence). This CDR3 region has 11 residues. Trimming removed 6 bases at V and 7 bases at J, with 10 bases between. The CDR3 protein is CSALWANEQFF. The CDR3 region has the DNA TGCAGTGCCCTATGGGCTAATGAGCAGTTCTTC.

V is TRBV7-2 and J is TRBJ2-7; 8 nucleotides match TRBD1. The CDR3 totals 14 residues. V trimming: 3 bases; J trimming: 1 base; junction bases outside the gene matches: 2. Germline values: CDR1 SGHTA, CDR2 FQGNSA. The CDR3 sequence: CASSFGQGSYEQYF. CDR3 sequence (DNA): TGTGCCAGCAGCTTTGGACAGGGATCCTACGAGCAGTACTTC.

The rearrangement links TRBV7-2 to TRBJ2-7; TRBD2 matches 11 bases. The V segment lost 1 base and the J segment 4 bases; nucleotides outside the gene matches: 12. CDR1 and CDR2 from the germline V gene are SGHTA and FQGNSA. This CDR3 has 18 amino acids. The CDR3 bases are TGTGCCAGCAGCTTAGTGGGTCCCCTCGGGACTAGCGGTTACGAGCAGTACTTC. It yields the protein CASSLVGPLGTSGYEQYF.

The chain couples TRBV28 to TRBJ1-5; 8 nucleotides agree with TRBD1. The CDR3 spans 15 residues. The germline V gene has CDR1 MDHEN and CDR2 SYDVKM. Trimming took 3 bases from V and 5 from J; bases not matched to a gene: 6. CDR3 amino acids: CASSFRQGTHQPQHF. The CDR3 DNA reads TGTGCCAGCAGTTTCCGACAGGGGACCCATCAGCCCCAGCATTTT.

V and J are TRBV29-1 and TRBJ2-2; D remains unclear. This CDR3 is 15 amino acids long. From germline, CDR1 is SQVTM and CDR2 ANQGSEA. Trimming stripped 1 base from V and 0 bases from J, with 9 bases between. CDR3 bases: TGCAGCGTTGAAGTCGGTCAGGCGAACACCGGGGAGCTGTTTTTT. Protein sequence: CSVEVGQANTGELFF.

The CDR3 loop is CASSLTGQGTYEQYF. In DNA, the CDR3 is TGTGCCAGCAGCTTAACGGGACAGGGCACCTACGAGCAGTACTTC. The chain couples TRBV7-2 to TRBJ2-7, with 9 bases matching TRBD1. J gave up 2 bases and V 2 bases, and 4 bases lay outside the gene matches. Germline V gives CDR1 SGHTA, CDR2 FQGNSA. The CDR3 loop spans 15 amino acids.

This chain joins TRBV2 and TRBJ1-3, with D unclear. The germline V gene has CDR1 SNHLY and CDR2 FYNNEI. This CDR3 is 14 amino acids long. With 2 bases removed from V and 4 bases from J, the gap between germline ends came to 9 bases. CDR3 bases: TGTGCCAGCAGTGAATTGGGGTCGGGAAACACCATATATTTT. This sequence encodes CASSELGSGNTIYF.

The rearrangement uses TRBV7-2 and TRBJ2-1; 11 nucleotides agree with TRBD2. This CDR3 contains 15 residues. The ends lost 5 bases at V and 3 bases at J; junction bases unmatched: 3. The germline V gene has CDR1 SGHTA and CDR2 FQGNSA. The CDR3, as DNA: TGTGCCAGCAGCCCGGGGACTAGCGGCTACAATGAGCAGTTCTTC. Residues: CASSPGTSGYNEQFF.

The rearrangement joins TRBV18 to TRBJ2-3; D remains unclear. Germline CDR1 KGHSH, CDR2 LQKENI. V dropped 1 base and J dropped 0 bases, with 2 bases sitting between them. The CDR3 runs 13 residues. In DNA, the CDR3 is TGTGCCAGCTCACCACAAAGCACAGATACGCAGTATTTT. Amino acids: CASSPQSTDTQYF. The full variable domain, rest sourced from reference TRBV18 and TRBJ2-3, is NAGVMQNPRHLVRRRGQEARLRCSPMKGHSHVYWYRQLPEEGLKFMVYLQKENIIDESGMPKERFSAEFPKEGPSILRIQQVVRGDSAAYFCASSPQSTDTQYFGPGTRLTVL.

The rearrangement links TRBV7-2 to TRBJ2-1; tentative D call: TRBD2 (5 bases). The germline gives CDR1 SGHTA, CDR2 FQGNSA. Trimming took off 0 bases at V and 8 bases at J, with 11 bases between the two ends. CDR3 size: 14 residues. The CDR3 sequence is CASSLAFRGDEQFF. CDR3 nucleotides: TGTGCCAGCAGCTTAGCTTTCCGGGGAGATGAGCAGTTCTTC.